The 15 T cell receptor beta chains below all came from one sample that was sequenced in a study of beta chain features in type 1 diabetes. Expressed TCRB transcripts were sequenced after all isolated RNA was converted to cDNA. Method: immunoSEQ multiplex PCR; TCRdb's copy keeps in-frame clones and lacks some. The table shows about 330,000 clones, with 11% occurring only once. The sequenced material came from naive CD4+ T cells from blood. These receptors all stem from a young woman in good health.

This clone has only a few counts. The V gene is TRBV7-3, the J gene TRBJ2-1; 13 bases match TRBD2. The V gene end was trimmed by 8 bases and the J gene end by 7 bases; junction bases not matched to a gene: 2. CDR3 length: 13 residues. The germline V gene encodes CDR1 SGHTA and CDR2 FQGTGA. In DNA form, the CDR3 reads TGTGCCAGCGGACTAGCGGGAGTAAATGAGCAGTTCTTC. This codes for CASGLAGVNEQFF.

In this sample, this clone turned up a few times. The V and J genes are TRBV7-9 and TRBJ2-7, with D maybe TRBD2 (5 bases). CDR1 and CDR2 (germline): SEHNR, FQNEAQ (reference sequence). Trimming pared 7 bases from V and 1 base from J, leaving 11 bases between. CDR3 length: 13 amino acids. CDR3 loop: CASTLDWSYEQYF. DNA for the CDR3: TGTGCCAGCACCTTGGACTGGTCCTACGAGCAGTACTTC.

The chain couples TRBV5-4 to TRBJ1-2; possible D gene TRBD1, 6 bases. Germline loops: CDR1 SGHNT, CDR2 YYREEE (reference sequence). The length of the CDR3 is 15 residues. V lost 0 bases and J 6 bases, leaving 15 bases between the germline ends. The CDR3 DNA follows: TGTGCCAGCAGCTTGGTGGGGGGGGCCGGAAATGGCTACACCTTC. Its translation: CASSLVGGAGNGYTF.

The rearrangement joins TRBV19 to TRBJ2-5; 12 bases align to TRBD2. The CDR3 contains 16 residues. Looked up from germline, CDR1 is LNHDA and CDR2 is SQIVND (reference sequence). Trimming removed 1 base from V and 0 bases from J; junction bases left unmatched: 0. CDR3 protein: CASSIGTSGNQETQYF. In nucleotides, the CDR3 is TGTGCCAGTAGTATAGGGACTAGCGGGAACCAAGAGACCCAGTACTTC.

The chain couples TRBV9 to TRBJ1-3; D unclear. The CDR3 is made up of 14 amino acids. Germline lookup yields CDR1 SGDLS and CDR2 YYNGEE. Trimming removed 0 bases at V and 1 base at J, with 5 bases between. CDR3 nucleotide sequence: TGTGCCAGCAGCGTAGGAACATCTGGAAACACCATATATTTT. Amino acid sequence: CASSVGTSGNTIYF.

As concerns this clone: At one boundary the junction diverges from the germline segment, which might be a read error. The V and J genes are TRBV7-7 and TRBJ2-1; 7 nucleotides match TRBD2. Germline V gene data show CDR1 as SSHAT and CDR2 as FNYEAQ (reference sequence). This CDR3 is 15 amino acids long. In DNA, the CDR3 is TGTGCTAGCAGCTTAGACCGCGGGAGCTACAATGAGCAGTTCTTC. It specifies CASSLDRGSYNEQFF.

The rearrangement links TRBV30 to TRBJ2-3, with 8 bases fitting TRBD2. Trimming at V came to 2 bases and at J to 0 bases, leaving 4 bases not matched to a gene. This CDR3 is built from 15 residues. Germline V gives CDR1 GTSNPN, CDR2 SVGIG (reference sequence). The CDR3 sequence is CAWSSGSSSTDTQYF. As DNA, the CDR3 is TGTGCCTGGAGTAGCGGGAGTTCGAGCACAGATACGCAGTATTTT.

This chain joins TRBV28 and TRBJ2-1, with TRBD2 matching over 10 bases. Germline values: CDR1 MDHEN, CDR2 SYDVKM. V dropped 3 bases and J dropped 5; count of bases not matched to a gene: 10. The CDR3 length is 17 residues. This CDR3 is CASSFIDLTSGDNEQFF. CDR3 bases: TGTGCCAGCAGTTTTATCGATCTTACTAGCGGGGACAATGAGCAGTTCTTC.

This clone showed up just a few times. The J gene is TRBJ1-5, the V gene TRBV6-6; D remains ambiguous. Germline assignment: CDR1 MNHNY and CDR2 SVGAGI (reference sequence). The CDR3 has 12 amino acids. Trimming pared 6 bases from V and 0 bases from J, leaving 3 bases between. CDR3 sequence: CASRLSNQPQHF. Here the CDR3 DNA reads TGTGCCAGCAGACTTAGCAATCAGCCCCAGCATTTT.

This clone was counted between two and nine times. The chain recombines TRBV10-3 with TRBJ2-7; TRBD2 matches at 13 bases. Germline loops: CDR1 ENHRY, CDR2 SYGVKD. V lost 10 bases, J lost 7 bases, and 7 bases stayed unmatched. This CDR3 contains 13 residues. CDR3 DNA: TGTGCCACCACTAGCGGGAGGGCCGGGGAGCAGTACTTC. It encodes CATTSGRAGEQYF.

The sample holds a few counts of this clone. The chain employs TRBV25-1 and TRBJ2-7; 12 nucleotides agree with TRBD2. Looked up from germline, CDR1 is MGHDK and CDR2 is SYGVNS. J gave up 3 bases and V 2 bases, and 5 bases lay outside the gene matches. The CDR3 is 16 amino acids. CDR3 protein: CASSEGLAGGFYEQYF. In DNA, the CDR3 is TGTGCCAGCAGTGAAGGCCTAGCGGGAGGGTTCTACGAGCAGTACTTC.

This clone appeared a few times. Here the CDR3 DNA reads TGTGCCAGCTCACGACAGGGAGTTCAAGAGACCCAGTACTTC. Translated, it gives CASSRQGVQETQYF. The rearrangement joins TRBV18 to TRBJ2-5, with 7 bases lining up with TRBD1. The germline V gene encodes CDR1 KGHSH and CDR2 LQKENI. The CDR3 is 14 residues long. J gave up 2 bases and V 4 bases, and 4 bases lay outside the gene matches.

J is TRBJ2-7 and V is TRBV11-2; 7 positions agree with TRBD1. CDR3 length: 15 amino acids. The germline V gene encodes CDR1 SGHAT and CDR2 FQNNGV. V gave up 3 bases and J gave up 2 bases; unmatched junction bases: 7. CDR3 coding DNA: TGTGCCAGCAGCTTGAGTAGGGACAGAGCCTACGAGCAGTACTTC. Translated, it gives CASSLSRDRAYEQYF.

This clone was seen a handful of times. The chain recombines TRBV27 with TRBJ2-1, with TRBD1 matching 9 bases. This CDR3 has 15 residues. The ends lost 3 bases at V and 10 bases at J; junction bases unmatched: 10. CDR1 and CDR2 (germline): MNHEY, SMNVEV (reference sequence). The CDR3 DNA is TGTGCCAGCAGTTTGGGGGGACAGGGCTACAGGGAGCAGTTCTTC. The encoded protein is CASSLGGQGYREQFF.

This clone was recorded a few times. The rearrangement uses TRBV9 and TRBJ2-3; 9 bases line up with TRBD2. V lost 0 bases, J lost 7 bases, and 3 bases stayed unmatched. The CDR3 sequence is 14 residues long. CDR1 and CDR2 (germline): SGDLS, YYNGEE. CDR3 coding DNA: TGTGCCAGCAGCGTAGTAGCGGGAGAGAATACGCAGTATTTT. Protein: CASSVVAGENTQYF.